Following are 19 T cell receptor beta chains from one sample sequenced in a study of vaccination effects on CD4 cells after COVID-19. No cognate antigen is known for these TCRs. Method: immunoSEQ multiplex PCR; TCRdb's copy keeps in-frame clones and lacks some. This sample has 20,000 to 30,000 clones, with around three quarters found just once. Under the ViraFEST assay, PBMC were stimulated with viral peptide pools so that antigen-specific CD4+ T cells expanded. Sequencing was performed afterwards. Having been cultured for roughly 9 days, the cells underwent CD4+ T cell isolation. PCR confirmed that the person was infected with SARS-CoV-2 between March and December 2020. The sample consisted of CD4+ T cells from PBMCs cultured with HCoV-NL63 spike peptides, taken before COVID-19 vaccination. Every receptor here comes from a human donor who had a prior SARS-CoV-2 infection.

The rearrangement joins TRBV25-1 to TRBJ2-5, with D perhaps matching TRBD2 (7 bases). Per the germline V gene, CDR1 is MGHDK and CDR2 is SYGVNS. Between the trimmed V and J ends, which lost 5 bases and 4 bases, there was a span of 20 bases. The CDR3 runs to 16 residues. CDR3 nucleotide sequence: TGTGCCAGCAGTACTATTTCGGAGGGGGGGGCAGAGACCCAGTACTTC. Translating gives CASSTISEGGAETQYF.

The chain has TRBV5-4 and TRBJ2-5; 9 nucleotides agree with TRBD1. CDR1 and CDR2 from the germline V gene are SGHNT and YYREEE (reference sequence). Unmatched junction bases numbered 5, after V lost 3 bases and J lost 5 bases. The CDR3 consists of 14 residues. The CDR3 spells CASSSGQGRETQYF. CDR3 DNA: TGTGCCAGCAGCTCCGGACAGGGGAGGGAGACCCAGTACTTC. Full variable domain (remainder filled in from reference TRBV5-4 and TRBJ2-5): ETGVTQSPTHLIKTRGQQVTLRCSSQSGHNTVSWYQQALGQGPQFIFQYYREEENGRGNFPPRFSGLQFPNYSSELNVNALELDDSALYLCASSSGQGRETQYFGPGTRLLVL.

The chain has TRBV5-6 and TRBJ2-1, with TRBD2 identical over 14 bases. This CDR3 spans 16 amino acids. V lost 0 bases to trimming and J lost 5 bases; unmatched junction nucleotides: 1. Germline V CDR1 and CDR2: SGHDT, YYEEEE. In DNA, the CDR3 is TGTGCCAGCAGCTTGGTGGGACTAGCGGGGGACAATGAGCAGTTCTTC. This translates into CASSLVGLAGDNEQFF.

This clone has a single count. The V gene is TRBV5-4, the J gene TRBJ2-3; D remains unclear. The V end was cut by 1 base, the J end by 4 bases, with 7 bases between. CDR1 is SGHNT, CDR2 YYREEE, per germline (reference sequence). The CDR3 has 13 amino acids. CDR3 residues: CASSLQASDTQYF. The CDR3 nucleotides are TGTGCCAGCAGCTTGCAGGCGTCAGATACGCAGTATTTT. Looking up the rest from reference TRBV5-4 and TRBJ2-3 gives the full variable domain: ETGVTQSPTHLIKTRGQQVTLRCSSQSGHNTVSWYQQALGQGPQFIFQYYREEENGRGNFPPRFSGLQFPNYSSELNVNALELDDSALYLCASSLQASDTQYFGPGTRLTVL.

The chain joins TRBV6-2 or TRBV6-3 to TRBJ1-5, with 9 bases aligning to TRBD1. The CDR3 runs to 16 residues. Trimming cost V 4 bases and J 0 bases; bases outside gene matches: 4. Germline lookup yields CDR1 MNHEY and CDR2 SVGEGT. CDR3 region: CASSFGTGISNQPQHF. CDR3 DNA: TGTGCCAGCAGTTTTGGGACAGGGATTAGCAATCAGCCCCAGCATTTT.

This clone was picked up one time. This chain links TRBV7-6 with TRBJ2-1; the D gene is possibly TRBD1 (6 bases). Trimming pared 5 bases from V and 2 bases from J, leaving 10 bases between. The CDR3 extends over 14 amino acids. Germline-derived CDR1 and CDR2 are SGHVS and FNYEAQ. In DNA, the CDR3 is TGTGCCAGCAGCCTGACAGGTGCCTACAATGAGCAGTTCTTC. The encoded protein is CASSLTGAYNEQFF. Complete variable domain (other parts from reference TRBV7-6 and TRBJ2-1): GAGVSQSPRYKVTKRGQDVALRCDPISGHVSLYWYRQALGQGPEFLTYFNYEAQQDKSGLPNDRFSAERPEGSISTLTIQRTEQRDSAMYRCASSLTGAYNEQFFGPGTRLTVL.

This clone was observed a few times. CDR3 sequence reads: CAIRVGQGALGTYEQYF. The DNA of the CDR3 is TGTGCCATCAGAGTGGGACAGGGGGCCCTCGGGACCTACGAGCAGTACTTC. The rearrangement joins TRBV10-3 to TRBJ2-7, with TRBD1 identical over 12 bases. The CDR3 loop spans 17 amino acids. Germline values: CDR1 ENHRY, CDR2 SYGVKD. V was clipped by 6 bases and J by 2 bases; unmatched bases: 11.

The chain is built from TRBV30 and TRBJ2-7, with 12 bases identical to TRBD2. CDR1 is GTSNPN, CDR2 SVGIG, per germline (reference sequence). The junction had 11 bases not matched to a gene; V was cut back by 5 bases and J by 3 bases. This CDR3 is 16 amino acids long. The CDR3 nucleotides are TGTGCCTGGGAGGGACTAGCGGGCGGGAGGATCTACGAGCAGTACTTC. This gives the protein CAWEGLAGGRIYEQYF.

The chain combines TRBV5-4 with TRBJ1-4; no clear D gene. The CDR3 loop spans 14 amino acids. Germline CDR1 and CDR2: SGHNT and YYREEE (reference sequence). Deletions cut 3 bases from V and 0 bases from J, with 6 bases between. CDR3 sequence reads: CASSWAPTNEKLFF. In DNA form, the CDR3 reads TGTGCCAGCAGCTGGGCTCCAACTAATGAAAAACTGTTTTTT. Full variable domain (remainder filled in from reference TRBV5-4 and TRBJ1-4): ETGVTQSPTHLIKTRGQQVTLRCSSQSGHNTVSWYQQALGQGPQFIFQYYREEENGRGNFPPRFSGLQFPNYSSELNVNALELDDSALYLCASSWAPTNEKLFFGSGTQLSVL.

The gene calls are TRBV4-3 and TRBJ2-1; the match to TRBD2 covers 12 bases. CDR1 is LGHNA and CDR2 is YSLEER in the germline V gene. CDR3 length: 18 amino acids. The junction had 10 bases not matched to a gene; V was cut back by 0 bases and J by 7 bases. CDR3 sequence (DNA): TGCGCCAGCAGCCAAGAAACTAGCGGGAGGACCTTTTGGAATGAGCAGTTCTTC. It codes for CASSQETSGRTFWNEQFF.

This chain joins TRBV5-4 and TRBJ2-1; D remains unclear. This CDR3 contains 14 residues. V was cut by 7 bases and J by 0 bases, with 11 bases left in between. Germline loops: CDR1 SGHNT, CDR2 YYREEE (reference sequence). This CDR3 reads CASSTDSSYNEQFF. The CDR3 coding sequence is TGTGCCAGCTCAACGGATAGCTCCTACAATGAGCAGTTCTTC. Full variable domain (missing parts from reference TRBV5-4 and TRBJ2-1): ETGVTQSPTHLIKTRGQQVTLRCSSQSGHNTVSWYQQALGQGPQFIFQYYREEENGRGNFPPRFSGLQFPNYSSELNVNALELDDSALYLCASSTDSSYNEQFFGPGTRLTVL.

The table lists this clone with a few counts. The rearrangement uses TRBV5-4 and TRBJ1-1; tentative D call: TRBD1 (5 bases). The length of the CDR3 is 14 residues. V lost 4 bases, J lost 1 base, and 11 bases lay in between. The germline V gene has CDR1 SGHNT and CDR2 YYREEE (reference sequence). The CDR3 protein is CASSQGRENTEAFF. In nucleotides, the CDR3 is TGTGCCAGCAGCCAGGGACGGGAGAACACTGAAGCTTTCTTT.

Written as DNA, the CDR3 is TGTGCCAGCAGCCCACTAAACAGGGGAGAGACCCAGTACTTC. Its translation: CASSPLNRGETQYF. This chain links TRBV7-9 with TRBJ2-5, with 7 nucleotides matching TRBD1. The V segment lost 5 bases and the J segment 4 bases; nucleotides outside the gene matches: 7. Germline-derived CDR1 and CDR2 are SEHNR and FQNEAQ (reference sequence). The CDR3 extends over 14 amino acids.

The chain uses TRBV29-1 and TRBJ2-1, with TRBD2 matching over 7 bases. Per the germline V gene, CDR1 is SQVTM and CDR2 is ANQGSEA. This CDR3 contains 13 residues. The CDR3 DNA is TGCAGATTATCGGGGGGTTTCAACAATGAGCAGTTCTTC. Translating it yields CRLSGGFNNEQFF.

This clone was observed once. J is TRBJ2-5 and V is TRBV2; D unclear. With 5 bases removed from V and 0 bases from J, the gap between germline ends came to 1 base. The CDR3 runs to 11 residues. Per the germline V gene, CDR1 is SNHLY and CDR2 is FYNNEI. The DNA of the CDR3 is TGTGCCAGCAGTTACCAAGAGACCCAGTACTTC. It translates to CASSYQETQYF. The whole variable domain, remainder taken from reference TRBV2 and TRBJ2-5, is EPEVTQTPSHQVTQMGQEVILRCVPISNHLYFYWYRQILGQKVEFLVSFYNNEISEKSEIFDDQFSVERPDGSNFTLKIRSTKLEDSAMYFCASSYQETQYFGPGTRLLVL.

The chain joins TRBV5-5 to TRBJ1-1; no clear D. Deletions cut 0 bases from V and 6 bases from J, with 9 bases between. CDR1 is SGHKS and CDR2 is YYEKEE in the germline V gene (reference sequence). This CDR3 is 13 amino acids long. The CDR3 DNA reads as TGTGCCAGCAGCTTGGCCCCGGCAGCTGAAGCTTTCTTT. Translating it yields CASSLAPAAEAFF. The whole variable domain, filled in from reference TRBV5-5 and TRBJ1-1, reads DAGVTQSPTHLIKTRGQQVTLRCSPISGHKSVSWYQQVLGQGPQFIFQYYEKEERGRGNFPDRFSARQFPNYSSELNVNALLLGDSALYLCASSLAPAAEAFFGQGTRLTVV.

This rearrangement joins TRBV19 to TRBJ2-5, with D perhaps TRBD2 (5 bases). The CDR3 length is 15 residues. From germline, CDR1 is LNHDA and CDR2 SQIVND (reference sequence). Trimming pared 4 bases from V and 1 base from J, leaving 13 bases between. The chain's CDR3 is CASSTPRGSQETQYF. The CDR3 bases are TGTGCCAGTAGTACCCCAAGAGGGTCCCAAGAGACCCAGTACTTC. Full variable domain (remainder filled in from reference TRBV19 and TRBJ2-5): DGGITQSPKYLFRKEGQNVTLSCEQNLNHDAMYWYRQDPGQGLRLIYYSQIVNDFQKGDIAEGYSVSREKKESFPLTVTSAQKNPTAFYLCASSTPRGSQETQYFGPGTRLLVL.

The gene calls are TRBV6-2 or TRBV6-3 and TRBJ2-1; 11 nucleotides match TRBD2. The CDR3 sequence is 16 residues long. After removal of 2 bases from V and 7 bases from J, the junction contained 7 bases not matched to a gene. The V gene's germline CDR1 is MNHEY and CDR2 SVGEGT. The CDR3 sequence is CASSYPTSGGGNEQFF. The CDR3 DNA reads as TGTGCCAGCAGTTACCCCACTAGCGGGGGCGGGAATGAGCAGTTCTTC.

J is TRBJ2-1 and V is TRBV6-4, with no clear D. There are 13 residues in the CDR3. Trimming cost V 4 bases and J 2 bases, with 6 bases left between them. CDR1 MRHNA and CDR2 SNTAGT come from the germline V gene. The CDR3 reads CASSGATYNEQFF. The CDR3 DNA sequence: TGTGCCAGCAGTGGAGCCACCTACAATGAGCAGTTCTTC.